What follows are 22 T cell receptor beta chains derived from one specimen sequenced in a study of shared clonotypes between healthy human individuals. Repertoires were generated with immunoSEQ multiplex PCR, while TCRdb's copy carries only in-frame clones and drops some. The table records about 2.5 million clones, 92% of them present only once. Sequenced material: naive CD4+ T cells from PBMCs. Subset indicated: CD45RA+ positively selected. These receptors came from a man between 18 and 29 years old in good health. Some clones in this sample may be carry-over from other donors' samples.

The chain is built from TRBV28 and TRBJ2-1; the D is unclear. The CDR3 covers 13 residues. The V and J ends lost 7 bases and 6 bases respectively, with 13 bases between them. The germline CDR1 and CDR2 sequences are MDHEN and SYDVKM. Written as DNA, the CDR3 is TGTGCCAGCACGGTAGCCGGAGTCAATGAGCAGTTCTTC. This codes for CASTVAGVNEQFF.

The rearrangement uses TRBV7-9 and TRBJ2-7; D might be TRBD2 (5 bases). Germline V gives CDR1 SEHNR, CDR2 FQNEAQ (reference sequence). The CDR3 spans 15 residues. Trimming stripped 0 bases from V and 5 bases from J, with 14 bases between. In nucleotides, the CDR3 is TGTGCCAGCAGCTTAGCGCTAAGCGCGGGCGACGAGCAGTACTTC. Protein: CASSLALSAGDEQYF.

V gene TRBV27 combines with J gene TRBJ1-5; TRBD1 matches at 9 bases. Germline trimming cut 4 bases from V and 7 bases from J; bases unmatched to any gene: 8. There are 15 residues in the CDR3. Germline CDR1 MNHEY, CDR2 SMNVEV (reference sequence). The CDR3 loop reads CASSWTGVGGQPQHF. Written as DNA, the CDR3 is TGTGCCAGCAGTTGGACAGGGGTCGGGGGCCAGCCCCAGCATTTT.

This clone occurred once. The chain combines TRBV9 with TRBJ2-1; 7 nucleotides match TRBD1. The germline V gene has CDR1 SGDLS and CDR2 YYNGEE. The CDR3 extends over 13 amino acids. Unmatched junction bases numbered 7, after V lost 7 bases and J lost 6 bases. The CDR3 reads CASGTERVNEQFF. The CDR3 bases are TGTGCCAGCGGGACAGAGAGGGTCAATGAGCAGTTCTTC.

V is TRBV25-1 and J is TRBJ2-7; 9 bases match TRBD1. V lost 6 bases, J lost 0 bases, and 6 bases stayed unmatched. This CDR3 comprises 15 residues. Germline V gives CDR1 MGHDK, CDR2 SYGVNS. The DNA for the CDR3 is TGTGCCAGCAGGAAGGGACAGGGTTACTCCTACGAGCAGTACTTC. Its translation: CASRKGQGYSYEQYF.

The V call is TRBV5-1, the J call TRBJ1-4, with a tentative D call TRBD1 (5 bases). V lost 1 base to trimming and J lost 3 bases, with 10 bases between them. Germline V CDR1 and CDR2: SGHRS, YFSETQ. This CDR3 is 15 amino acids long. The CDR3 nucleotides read TGCGCCAGCAGCTTGATCGGGGCCGCTAATGAAAAACTGTTTTTT. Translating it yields CASSLIGAANEKLFF.

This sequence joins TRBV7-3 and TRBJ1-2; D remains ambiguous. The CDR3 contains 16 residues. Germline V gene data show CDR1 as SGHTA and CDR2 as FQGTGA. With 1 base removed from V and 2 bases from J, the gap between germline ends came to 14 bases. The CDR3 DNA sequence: TGTGCCAGCAGCTTAAGGCGCCAGCCGACGAACTATGGCTACACCTTC. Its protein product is CASSLRRQPTNYGYTF.

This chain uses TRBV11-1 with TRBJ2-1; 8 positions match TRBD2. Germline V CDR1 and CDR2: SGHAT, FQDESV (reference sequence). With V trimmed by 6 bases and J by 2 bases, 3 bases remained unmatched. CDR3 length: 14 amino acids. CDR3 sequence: CASSFSGTYNEQFF. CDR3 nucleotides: TGTGCCAGCAGTTTTAGCGGGACCTACAATGAGCAGTTCTTC.

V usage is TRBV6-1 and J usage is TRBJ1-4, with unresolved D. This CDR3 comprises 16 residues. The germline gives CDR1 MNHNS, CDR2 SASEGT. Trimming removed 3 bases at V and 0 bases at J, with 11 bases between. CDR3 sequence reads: CASSEQTASTNEKLFF. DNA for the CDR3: TGTGCCAGCAGTGAGCAAACGGCATCAACTAATGAAAAACTGTTTTTT.

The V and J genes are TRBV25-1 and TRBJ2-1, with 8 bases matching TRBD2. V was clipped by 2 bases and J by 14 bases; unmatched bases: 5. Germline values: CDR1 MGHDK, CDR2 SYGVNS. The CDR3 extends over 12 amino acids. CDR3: CASSEVGRGEFF. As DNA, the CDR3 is TGTGCCAGCAGTGAAGTCGGGCGGGGGGAGTTCTTC.

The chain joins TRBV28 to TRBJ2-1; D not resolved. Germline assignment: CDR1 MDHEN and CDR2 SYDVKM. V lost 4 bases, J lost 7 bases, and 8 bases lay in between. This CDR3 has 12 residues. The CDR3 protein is CASSSVRNEQFF. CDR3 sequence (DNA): TGTGCCAGCAGTTCGGTCCGGAATGAGCAGTTCTTC.

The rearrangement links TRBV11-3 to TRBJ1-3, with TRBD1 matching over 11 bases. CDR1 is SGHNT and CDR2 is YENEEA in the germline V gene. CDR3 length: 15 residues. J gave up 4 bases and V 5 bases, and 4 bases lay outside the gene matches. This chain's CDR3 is CASSPGQGEGNTIYF. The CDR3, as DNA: TGTGCCAGCAGCCCGGGACAGGGGGAAGGAAACACCATATATTTT.

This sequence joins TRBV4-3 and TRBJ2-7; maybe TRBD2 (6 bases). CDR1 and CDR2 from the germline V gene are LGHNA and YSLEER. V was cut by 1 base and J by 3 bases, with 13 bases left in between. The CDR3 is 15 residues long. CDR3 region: CASSQVGSGRYEQYF. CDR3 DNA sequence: TGCGCCAGCAGCCAAGTGGGTAGCGGACGCTACGAGCAGTACTTC.

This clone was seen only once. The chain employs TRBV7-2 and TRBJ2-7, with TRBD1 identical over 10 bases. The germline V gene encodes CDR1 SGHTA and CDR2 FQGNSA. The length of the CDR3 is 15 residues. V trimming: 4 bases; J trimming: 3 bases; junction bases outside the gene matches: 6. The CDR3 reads CASSSRTGGDYEQYF. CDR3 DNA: TGTGCCAGCAGCTCCCGGACAGGGGGAGACTACGAGCAGTACTTC.

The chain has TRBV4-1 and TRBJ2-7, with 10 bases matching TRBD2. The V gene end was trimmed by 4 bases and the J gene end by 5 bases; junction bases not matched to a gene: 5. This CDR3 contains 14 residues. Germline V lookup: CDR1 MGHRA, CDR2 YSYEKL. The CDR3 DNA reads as TGCGCCAGCAGCCTGTCTAGCGGGAGTCACGAGCAGTACTTC. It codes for CASSLSSGSHEQYF.

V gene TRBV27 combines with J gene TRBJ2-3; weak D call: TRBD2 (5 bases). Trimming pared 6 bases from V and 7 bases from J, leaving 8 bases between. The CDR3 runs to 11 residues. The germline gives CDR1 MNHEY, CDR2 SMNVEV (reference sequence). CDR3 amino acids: CASSPGNTQYF. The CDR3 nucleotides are TGTGCCAGCAGCCCCGGGAATACGCAGTATTTT.

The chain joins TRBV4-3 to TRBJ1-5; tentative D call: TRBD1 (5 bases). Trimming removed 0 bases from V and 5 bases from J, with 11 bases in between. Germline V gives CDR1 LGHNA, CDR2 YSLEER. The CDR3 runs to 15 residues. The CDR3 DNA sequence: TGCGCCAGCAGCCAAGATAGAGGGGCGGATCAGCCCCAGCATTTT. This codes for CASSQDRGADQPQHF.

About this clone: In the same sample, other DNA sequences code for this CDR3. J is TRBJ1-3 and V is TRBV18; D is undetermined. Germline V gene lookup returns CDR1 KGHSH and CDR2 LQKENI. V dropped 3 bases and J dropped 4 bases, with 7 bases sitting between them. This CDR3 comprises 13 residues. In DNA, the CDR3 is TGTGCCAGCTCACCCGGATCCGGAAACACCATATATTTT. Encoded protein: CASSPGSGNTIYF.

CDR3 bases: TGTGCCAGCAGGATCAGCCCGAATGAAAAACTGTTTTTT. Translation: CASRISPNEKLFF. The genes are TRBV7-9 and TRBJ1-4; no reliable D call. There are 13 residues in the CDR3. Trimming took 6 bases from V and 5 from J, leaving 10 bases between them. Germline CDR1 is SEHNR and CDR2 is FQNEAQ (reference sequence). The full variable domain, rest sourced from reference TRBV7-9 and TRBJ1-4, is DTGVSQNPRHKITKRGQNVTFRCDPISEHNRLYWYRQTLGQGPEFLTYFQNEAQLEKSRLLSDRFSAERPKGSFSTLEIQRTEQGDSAMYLCASRISPNEKLFFGSGTQLSVL.

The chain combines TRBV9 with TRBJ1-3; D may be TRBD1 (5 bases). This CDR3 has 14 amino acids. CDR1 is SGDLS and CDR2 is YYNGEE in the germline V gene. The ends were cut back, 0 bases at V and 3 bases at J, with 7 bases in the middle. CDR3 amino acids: CASSVGQIGNTIYF. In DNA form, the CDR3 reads TGTGCCAGCAGCGTAGGACAGATTGGAAACACCATATATTTT.

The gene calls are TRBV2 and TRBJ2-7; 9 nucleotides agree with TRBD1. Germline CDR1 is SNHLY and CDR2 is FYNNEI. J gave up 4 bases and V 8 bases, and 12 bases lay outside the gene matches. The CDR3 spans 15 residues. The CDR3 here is CASLRLGQGSYEQYF. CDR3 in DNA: TGTGCCAGCCTAAGGCTGGGACAGGGATCTTACGAGCAGTACTTC.

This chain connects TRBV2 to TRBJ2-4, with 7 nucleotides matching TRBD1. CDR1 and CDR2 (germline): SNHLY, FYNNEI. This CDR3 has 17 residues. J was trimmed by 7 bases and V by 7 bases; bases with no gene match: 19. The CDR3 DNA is TGTGCCAGCACAACGGCAGCTCCGGGACAGCTGGGGAACATTCAGTACTTC. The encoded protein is CASTTAAPGQLGNIQYF.